These 24 T cell receptor beta chains were sequenced from one sample in a study of identical twins. TCRdb re-derived calls from the 5' RACE reads in MiXCR, one entry per CDR3 protein. The data show around 960,000 distinct CDR3 sequences, 9% to 15% seen once. A further study also used this sample, focusing on yellow fever vaccine responses in identical twins.

Sequenced material: PBMCs. These receptors were taken from a woman aged 18-35 years in good health.

This clonotype was seen only once. The rearrangement joins TRBV11-2 to TRBJ2-3; possibly TRBD1 for D (5 bases). Germline loops: CDR1 SGHAT, CDR2 FQNNGV. This CDR3 spans 15 amino acids. The germline V and J ends were trimmed by 0 bases and 5 bases, with 12 bases remaining between them. CDR3 amino acids: CASSLDPIRGDTQYF. The CDR3 DNA sequence: TGTGCCAGCAGCTTAGATCCTATAAGGGGAGATACGCAGTATTTT.

In this sample, this clonotype turned up a few times. CDR3 amino acids: CSATPGWGGEQFF. Written as DNA, the CDR3 is TGCAGTGCTACACCAGGGTGGGGTGGCGAGCAGTTCTTC. The chain has TRBV20-1 and TRBJ2-1; D is possibly TRBD1 (5 bases). V shed 4 bases and J shed 10 bases, with 17 bases lying between them. In germline, CDR1 is DFQATT, CDR2 SNEGSKA (reference sequence). This CDR3 comprises 13 residues.

This clonotype has ten or more counts. The V and J genes are TRBV3-1 and TRBJ2-5; possibly TRBD2 for D (6 bases). This CDR3 is built from 14 residues. The germline V gene encodes CDR1 LGHDT and CDR2 YNNKEL (reference sequence). V was shortened by 1 base and J by 7 bases, with 13 bases between the two germline ends. DNA of the CDR3: TGTGCCAGCAGCCAAGTTCAACTAGCTGGGACCCAGTACTTC. This translates into CASSQVQLAGTQYF.

The genes are TRBV7-2 and TRBJ1-1, with D possibly matching TRBD1 (5 bases). Trimming removed 6 bases from V and 7 bases from J, with 12 bases in between. This CDR3 has 12 amino acids. Germline V gene sequence: CDR1 SGHTA, CDR2 FQGNSA. CDR3 in amino acids: CASRLWTLEAFF. The CDR3 nucleotides read TGTGCCAGCAGACTCTGGACACTTGAAGCTTTCTTT. The full variable domain, its missing parts supplied by reference TRBV7-2 and TRBJ1-1, is GAGVSQSPSNKVTEKGKDVELRCDPISGHTALYWYRQSLGQGLEFLIYFQGNSAPDKSGLPSDRFSAERTGGSVSTLTIQRTQQEDSAVYLCASRLWTLEAFFGQGTRLTVV.

The J gene is TRBJ2-7, the V gene TRBV7-9; 10 bases map to TRBD1. Germline loops: CDR1 SEHNR, CDR2 FQNEAQ (reference sequence). This CDR3 is 15 amino acids long. J lost 3 bases, V lost 5 bases, and 7 bases had no gene match. The CDR3 sequence: CASSPVGTGDYEQYF. The CDR3 nucleotides read TGTGCCAGCAGCCCTGTAGGGACAGGGGACTACGAGCAGTACTTC. Looking up the rest from reference TRBV7-9 and TRBJ2-7 gives the full variable domain: DTGVSQNPRHKITKRGQNVTFRCDPISEHNRLYWYRQTLGQGPEFLTYFQNEAQLEKSRLLSDRFSAERPKGSFSTLEIQRTEQGDSAMYLCASSPVGTGDYEQYFGPGTRLTVT.

The J gene is TRBJ2-4, the V gene TRBV6-1; possibly TRBD2 for D (5 bases). CDR3 size: 14 residues. The germline gives CDR1 MNHNS, CDR2 SASEGT. With 6 bases removed from V and 5 bases from J, the gap between germline ends came to 14 bases. The CDR3 protein is CASSPSGQQNIQYF. As DNA, the CDR3 is TGTGCCAGCAGCCCCAGCGGTCAGCAAAACATTCAGTACTTC.

This clonotype occurred many times. This chain joins TRBV12-3 or TRBV12-4 and TRBJ1-2; D is undetermined. This CDR3 has 13 residues. Trimming stripped 5 bases from V and 7 bases from J, with 14 bases between. The CDR3 is CASSPRNIGGYTF. As DNA, the CDR3 is TGTGCCAGCAGTCCCCGCAATATCGGTGGCTACACCTTC.

In its sample, this clonotype was seen a few times. V is TRBV7-6 and J is TRBJ2-1, with a weak D call TRBD1 (5 bases). Trimming left V 2 bases short and J 0 bases short, with 14 bases between. From germline, CDR1 is SGHVS and CDR2 FNYEAQ. The CDR3 is 17 amino acids. Here the CDR3 DNA reads TGTGCCAGCAGCTTAAATCAGGGCTCGCCCTCCTACAATGAGCAGTTCTTC. It translates to CASSLNQGSPSYNEQFF.

This clonotype was observed a handful of times. The V call is TRBV7-2, the J call TRBJ2-1; D is undetermined. Germline lookup yields CDR1 SGHTA and CDR2 FQGNSA. Trimming cost V 5 bases and J 7 bases, with 12 bases left between them. CDR3 size: 13 residues. CDR3 bases: TGTGCCAGCAGCGAAGGAAGGAATAATGAGCAGTTCTTC. It translates to CASSEGRNNEQFF.

In this sample, this clonotype turned up a few times. The chain couples TRBV5-1 to TRBJ1-1, with 8 bases that match TRBD1. This CDR3 spans 15 amino acids. Germline CDR1 is SGHRS and CDR2 is YFSETQ. The trim removed 5 bases at V and 3 bases at J, leaving 9 bases unmatched. The chain's CDR3 is CASRSQGAADTEAFF. CDR3 in DNA: TGCGCCAGCAGATCCCAGGGGGCGGCGGACACTGAAGCTTTCTTT.

V gene TRBV29-1 combines with J gene TRBJ2-3, with 7 bases matching TRBD2. CDR3 length equals 12 residues. The J segment lost 5 bases and the V segment lost 7 bases, leaving 6 bases of the junction unmatched. Germline V gives CDR1 SQVTM, CDR2 ANQGSEA. The CDR3 region has the DNA TGCAGCGCCTCGCGGGAGATAGATACGCAGTATTTT. The encoded protein is CSASREIDTQYF.

The chain is built from TRBV7-8 and TRBJ2-1; 7 nucleotides line up with TRBD1. CDR1 is SGHVS and CDR2 is FQNEAQ in the germline V gene. This CDR3 is 14 amino acids long. Trimming took 5 bases from V and 5 from J; bases not matched to a gene: 6. The CDR3 DNA is TGTGCCAGCAGCCTCGGGACAGAAAACAATGAGCAGTTCTTC. Translated, it gives CASSLGTENNEQFF.

This clonotype was observed at least ten times. The rearrangement joins TRBV10-3 to TRBJ1-1; 9 nucleotides agree with TRBD1. Germline V lookup: CDR1 ENHRY, CDR2 SYGVKD. V lost 10 bases to trimming and J lost 4 bases; unmatched junction nucleotides: 10. This CDR3 contains 14 residues. In nucleotides, the CDR3 is TGTGCCACCAATTCCGGGACAGGGAGCACTGAAGCTTTCTTT. The encoded protein is CATNSGTGSTEAFF.

V and J are TRBV29-1 and TRBJ1-2; D is uncertain. CDR3 size: 13 residues. Trimming removed 6 bases from V and 4 bases from J, with 15 bases in between. Germline V gene data show CDR1 as SQVTM and CDR2 as ANQGSEA. For the CDR3, the DNA is TGCAGCGTCGAGAGTCAGAGTACCTATGGCTACACCTTC. Protein sequence: CSVESQSTYGYTF.

The rearrangement joins TRBV7-3 to TRBJ2-3, with unresolved D. Trimming removed 0 bases from V and 6 bases from J, with 7 bases in between. Germline values: CDR1 SGHTA, CDR2 FQGTGA. The CDR3 contains 13 residues. The DNA of the CDR3 is TGTGCCAGCAGCTTAACGAGGCTGGATACGCAGTATTTT. This sequence encodes CASSLTRLDTQYF.

CDR3 in amino acids: CASSQDQGGGYGYTF. DNA for the CDR3: TGCGCCAGCAGCCAAGATCAAGGGGGTGGCTATGGCTACACCTTC. V and J are TRBV4-1 and TRBJ1-2, with D possibly matching TRBD1 (6 bases). Between the trimmed V and J ends, which lost 0 bases and 4 bases, there was a span of 12 bases. The germline V gene encodes CDR1 MGHRA and CDR2 YSYEKL. The CDR3 length is 15 residues.

V is TRBV7-3 and J is TRBJ1-1; maybe TRBD1 (6 bases). V lost 5 bases, J lost 1 base, and 14 bases lay in between. The germline V gene has CDR1 SGHTA and CDR2 FQGTGA. CDR3 length: 15 amino acids. CDR3 amino acids: CASSPTQGPNTEAFF. CDR3 DNA: TGTGCCAGCAGCCCAACACAGGGACCGAACACTGAAGCTTTCTTT.

The rearrangement joins TRBV20-1 to TRBJ1-5, with TRBD1 as a possible D gene (5 bases). CDR1 and CDR2 (germline): DFQATT, SNEGSKA (reference sequence). The length of the CDR3 is 13 residues. V lost 1 base, J lost 5 bases, and 9 bases lay in between. For the CDR3, the DNA is TGCAGTGCTAGAGGTGTGGGGGATCAGCCCCAGCATTTT. It specifies CSARGVGDQPQHF.

This clonotype came up many times. The V call is TRBV28, the J call TRBJ1-2; no clear D. Trimming took off 3 bases at V and 4 bases at J, with 9 bases between the two ends. The CDR3 sequence is 13 residues long. Germline V gives CDR1 MDHEN, CDR2 SYDVKM. This CDR3 is CASSLTKLYGYTF. The CDR3 coding sequence is TGTGCCAGCAGTTTGACAAAGCTCTATGGCTACACCTTC.

The rearrangement links TRBV6-1 to TRBJ2-7, with TRBD2 matching over 8 bases. The CDR3 consists of 19 residues. The germline V gene encodes CDR1 MNHNS and CDR2 SASEGT. J lost 0 bases, V lost 1 base, and 14 bases had no gene match. This CDR3 is CASSEERGPLIGGSYEQYV. The CDR3 nucleotides read TGTGCCAGCAGTGAAGAGCGGGGGCCACTTATTGGGGGCTCCTACGAGCAGTACGTC.

V is TRBV24-1 and J is TRBJ2-7, with D perhaps TRBD1 (5 bases). Trimming cost V 4 bases and J 2 bases, with 11 bases left between them. The CDR3 runs to 14 residues. The germline CDR1 and CDR2 sequences are KGHDR and SFDVKD. This chain's CDR3 is CATSEWTKPYEQYF. The DNA for the CDR3 is TGTGCCACCAGTGAGTGGACAAAGCCCTACGAGCAGTACTTC.

This clonotype was seen a handful of times. The CDR3 reads CSVVLGGANVLTF. CDR3 nucleotides: TGCAGCGTTGTACTTGGGGGGGCCAACGTCCTGACTTTC. The V gene is TRBV29-1, the J gene TRBJ2-6; D call uncertain. Looked up from germline, CDR1 is SQVTM and CDR2 is ANQGSEA. V was pared by 4 bases and J by 4 bases, with 8 bases between. The length of the CDR3 is 13 residues.

Many counts were recorded for this clonotype. The chain employs TRBV10-3 and TRBJ2-1, with D unclear. The germline V gene encodes CDR1 ENHRY and CDR2 SYGVKD. Deletions cut 3 bases from V and 6 bases from J, with 3 bases between. The CDR3 loop spans 11 amino acids. CDR3 in amino acids: CAISDLNEQFF. DNA of the CDR3: TGTGCCATCAGTGATCTCAATGAGCAGTTCTTC.

This clonotype was detected ten times or more. The rearrangement links TRBV12-3 or TRBV12-4 to TRBJ2-5; D not resolved. CDR3 size: 11 residues. Trimming took 6 bases from V and 2 from J, leaving 4 bases between them. CDR3 residues: CASRTQETQYF. The CDR3 DNA reads TGTGCCAGCAGGACGCAAGAGACCCAGTACTTC.